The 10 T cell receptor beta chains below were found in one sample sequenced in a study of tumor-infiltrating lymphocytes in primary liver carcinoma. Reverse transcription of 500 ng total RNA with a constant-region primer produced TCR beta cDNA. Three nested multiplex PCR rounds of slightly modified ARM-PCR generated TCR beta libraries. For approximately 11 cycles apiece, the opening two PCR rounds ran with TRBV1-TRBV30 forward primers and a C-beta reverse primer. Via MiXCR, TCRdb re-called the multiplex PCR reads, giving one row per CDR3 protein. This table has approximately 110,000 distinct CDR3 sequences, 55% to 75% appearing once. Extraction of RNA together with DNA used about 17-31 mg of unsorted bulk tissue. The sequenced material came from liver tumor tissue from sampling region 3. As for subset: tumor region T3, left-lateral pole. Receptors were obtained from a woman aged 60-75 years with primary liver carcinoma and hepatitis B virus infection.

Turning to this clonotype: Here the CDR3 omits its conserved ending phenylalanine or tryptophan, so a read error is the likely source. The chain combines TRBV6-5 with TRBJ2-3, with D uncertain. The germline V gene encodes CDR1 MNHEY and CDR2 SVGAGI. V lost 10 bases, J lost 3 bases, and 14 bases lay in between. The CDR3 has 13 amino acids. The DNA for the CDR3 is TGTGCCACCTCCCTGCCGAGTACAGATACGCAGTATTTG. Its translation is CATSLPSTDTQYL.

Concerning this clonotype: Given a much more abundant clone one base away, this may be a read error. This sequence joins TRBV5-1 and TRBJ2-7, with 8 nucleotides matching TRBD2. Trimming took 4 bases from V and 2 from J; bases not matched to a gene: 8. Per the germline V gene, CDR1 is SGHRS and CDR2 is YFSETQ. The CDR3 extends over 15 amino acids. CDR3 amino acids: CASSTSRTSTYEQYF. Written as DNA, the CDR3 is TGCGCCAGCAGCACCAGCAGGACTAGCACCTACGAGCAGTACTTC.

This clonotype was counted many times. CDR3 protein: CSGTGQETQYF. The DNA for the CDR3 is TGCAGCGGGACAGGGCAAGAGACCCAGTACTTC. V usage is TRBV29-1 and J usage is TRBJ2-5; TRBD1 matches 8 bases. The CDR3 totals 11 residues. CDR1 and CDR2 (germline): SQVTM, ANQGSEA. After removal of 7 bases from V and 2 bases from J, the junction contained 0 bases not matched to a gene.

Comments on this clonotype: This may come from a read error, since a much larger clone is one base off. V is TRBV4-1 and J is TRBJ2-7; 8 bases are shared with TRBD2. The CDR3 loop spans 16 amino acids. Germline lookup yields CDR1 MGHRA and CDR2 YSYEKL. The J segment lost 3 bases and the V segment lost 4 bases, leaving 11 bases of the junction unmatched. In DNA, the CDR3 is TGCGCCAGCAGCCCCAAATACCTTAGCGGGATCTACGAGCAGTACTTC. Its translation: CASSPKYLSGIYEQYF.

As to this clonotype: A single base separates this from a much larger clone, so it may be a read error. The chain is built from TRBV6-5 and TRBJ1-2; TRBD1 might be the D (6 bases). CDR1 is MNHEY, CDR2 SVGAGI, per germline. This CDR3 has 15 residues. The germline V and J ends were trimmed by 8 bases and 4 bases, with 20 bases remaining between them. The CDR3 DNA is TGTGCCAGCGGTTCCGGGACACATCGTAGCTATGGCTACACCTTC. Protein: CASGSGTHRSYGYTF.

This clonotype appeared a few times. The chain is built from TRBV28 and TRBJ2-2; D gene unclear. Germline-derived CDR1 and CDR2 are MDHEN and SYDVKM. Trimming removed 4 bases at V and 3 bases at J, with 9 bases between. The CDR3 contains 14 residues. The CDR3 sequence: CASSSLGYTGELFF. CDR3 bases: TGTGCCAGCAGTTCCTTGGGATACACCGGGGAGCTGTTTTTT. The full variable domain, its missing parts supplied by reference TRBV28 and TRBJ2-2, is DVKVTQSSRYLVKRTGEKVFLECVQDMDHENMFWYRQDPGLGLRLIYFSYDVKMKEKGDIPEGYSVSREKKERFSLILESASTNQTSMYLCASSSLGYTGELFFGEGSRLTVL.

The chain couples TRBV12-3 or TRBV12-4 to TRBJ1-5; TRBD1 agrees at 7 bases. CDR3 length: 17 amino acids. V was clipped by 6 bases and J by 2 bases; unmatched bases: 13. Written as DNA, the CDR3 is TGTGCCAGCAGGCCCGGGACAGTGTATGGTGGCAATCAGCCCCAGCATTTT. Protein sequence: CASRPGTVYGGNQPQHF.

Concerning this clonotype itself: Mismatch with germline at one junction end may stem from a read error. DNA for the CDR3: TGTGCCGGCAGCTTGCCGGGATTATGGGACAGCGAGCAGTTCTTC. This encodes CAGSLPGLWDSEQFF. This chain connects TRBV11-2 to TRBJ2-1, with 7 bases identical to TRBD1. Germline CDR1 SGHAT, CDR2 FQNNGV. The CDR3 runs 15 residues.

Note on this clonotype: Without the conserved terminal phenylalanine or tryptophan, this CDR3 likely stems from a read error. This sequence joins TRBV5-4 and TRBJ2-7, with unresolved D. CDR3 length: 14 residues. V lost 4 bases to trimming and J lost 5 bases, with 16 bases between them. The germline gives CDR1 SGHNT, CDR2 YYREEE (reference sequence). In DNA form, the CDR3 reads TGTGCCAGCAGCCCGAGGTCGCCAGGTAACGAGCAGTACCTC. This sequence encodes CASSPRSPGNEQYL.

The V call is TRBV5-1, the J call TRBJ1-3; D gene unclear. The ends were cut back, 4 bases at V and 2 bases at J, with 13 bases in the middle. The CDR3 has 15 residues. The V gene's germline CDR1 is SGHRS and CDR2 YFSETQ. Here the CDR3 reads CASSLDGAPGNTIYF. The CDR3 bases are TGCGCCAGCAGCCTGGACGGAGCGCCTGGAAACACCATATATTTT.